A single TCR beta chain is shown here with its context. Its antigen is not identified. The entry originates in a study of cytomegalovirus exposure and HLA in healthy donors. General study points: Judged likely to be a sequencing artifact was a cluster of highly shared sequence variants. Researchers had no immune exposure information except CMV serostatus available. Specificity of three CMV-associated chains for CMV antigens was verified in vitro.

PCR primers comprised 60 Vbeta and 13 Jbeta primers. Original handling: An analysis that came later counted approximately 76 million unique TCR beta chains, approximately 10 million shared. The repertoire was sequenced with immunoSEQ multiplex PCR; TCRdb's copy has only in-frame clones and lacks some. V and J calls and clone size are those listed in that table; D and trimming were worked out from the DNA. Of roughly 97,000 clones in the sample, more than 75% are singletons; the top ten hold around 1.5%. Trimming at V came to 1 base and at J to 2 bases, leaving 1 base not matched to a gene. Germline assignment: CDR1 SGHDT and CDR2 YYEEEE. The CDR3 is 15 residues long.

Input material: PBMCs. This chain links TRBV5-6 with TRBJ2-1; 9 bases map to TRBD2. This TCR was recovered from a woman aged 35 to 49 in good health and CMV-seronegative. The CDR3 region has the DNA TGTGCCAGCAGCTTGCTAGCGGGAACCTACAATGAGCAGTTCTTC. This gives the protein CASSLLAGTYNEQFF.